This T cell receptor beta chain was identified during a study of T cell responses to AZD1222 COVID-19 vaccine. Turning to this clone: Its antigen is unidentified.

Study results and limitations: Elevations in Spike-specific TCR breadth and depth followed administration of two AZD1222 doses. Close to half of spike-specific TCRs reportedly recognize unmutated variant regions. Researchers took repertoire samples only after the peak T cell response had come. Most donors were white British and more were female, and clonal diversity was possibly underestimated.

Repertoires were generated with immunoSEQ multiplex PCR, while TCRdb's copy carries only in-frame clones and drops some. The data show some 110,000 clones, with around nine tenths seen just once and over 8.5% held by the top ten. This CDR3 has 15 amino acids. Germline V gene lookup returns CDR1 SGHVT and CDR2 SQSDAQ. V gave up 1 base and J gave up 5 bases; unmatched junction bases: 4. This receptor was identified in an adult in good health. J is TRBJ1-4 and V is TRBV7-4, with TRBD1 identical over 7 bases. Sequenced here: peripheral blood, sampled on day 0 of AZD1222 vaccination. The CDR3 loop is CASSLVTGPNEKLFF. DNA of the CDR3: TGTGCCAGCAGCTTAGTGACAGGGCCCAATGAAAAACTGTTTTTT.